A selection of T cell receptor beta chains follows, all from one sample in a study of Graves' ophthalmopathy and Graves' hyperthyroidism. TCRdb passed the multiplex PCR reads through MiXCR, listing each CDR3 protein once. This sample has tens of thousands of distinct CDR3 sequences, with around 45% found just once. Source material: peripheral blood. All receptors derive from an adult man with Graves' ophthalmopathy. Both conserved end residues are part of each CDR3. A D gene is named only where the DNA matches it firmly. Only part of the rows carry a size: once, few, many, or a class if the clone is expanded.

v_gene	abundance	j_gene	d_gene	CDR3aa	CDR3nt
TRBV6-1	NA	TRBJ1-5	NA	CASSTTGGNFNQPQHF	TGTGCCAGCAGTACGACAGGAGGAAACTTCAATCAGCCCCAGCATTTT
TRBV7-2	NA	TRBJ2-1	NA	CASSPGRHNEQFF	TGTGCCAGCAGCCCTGGCCGTCACAATGAGCAGTTCTTC
TRBV20-1	NA	TRBJ2-7	TRBD1	CNARDLRQGYEQYF	TGCAATGCTAGAGATCTCAGACAGGGCTACGAGCAGTACTTC
TRBV19	once	TRBJ1-5	TRBD1	CASSREGTGFSNQPQHF	TGTGCCAGTAGTAGAGAAGGGACAGGGTTCAGCAATCAGCCCCAGCATTTT
TRBV4-1	many	TRBJ2-3	TRBD2	CASSQDFRAGVADTQYF	TGCGCCAGCAGCCAAGATTTCCGAGCGGGAGTTGCAGATACGCAGTATTTT
TRBV12-3/TRBV12-4	many	TRBJ2-5	TRBD1	CASRGDRGVGETQYF	TGTGCCAGCAGAGGGGACAGGGGGGTTGGGGAGACCCAGTACTTC
TRBV6-1	NA	TRBJ1-6	NA	CASRGGQFYSSSPLHF	TGTGCCAGCAGAGGAGGACAGTTCTATTCTAGTTCACCCCTCCACTTT
TRBV4-1	NA	TRBJ2-3	NA	CASSPTAGVQYF	TGCGCCAGCAGCCCAACCGCTGGGGTACAGTATTTT
TRBV7-9	many	TRBJ1-1	NA	CASSLGKGLEAFF	TGTGCCAGCAGCTTAGGTAAGGGCCTTGAAGCTTTCTTT
TRBV4-1	many	TRBJ2-1	NA	CASSQETGEGWDEQFF	TGCGCCAGCAGCCAAGAGACAGGGGAGGGGTGGGATGAGCAGTTCTTC
TRBV7-3	NA	TRBJ2-1	NA	CASSPFLSYNEQFF	TGTGCCAGCAGCCCGTTCCTCTCCTACAATGAGCAGTTCTTC
TRBV5-1	NA	TRBJ1-3	NA	CASSSGGSGNTIYF	TGCGCCAGCAGCTCCGGAGGCTCTGGAAACACCATATATTTT
TRBV14	NA	TRBJ2-7	NA	CASSQDHRDEQYF	TGTGCCAGCAGCCAAGACCACCGAGATGAGCAGTACTTC
TRBV7-8	medium-sized	TRBJ1-4	NA	CASSLAWRNEKLFF	TGTGCCAGCAGCTTAGCGTGGCGGAATGAAAAACTGTTTTTT
TRBV5-1	NA	TRBJ1-4	TRBD1	CPSSLGQDSVGEKLFF	TGCCCCAGCAGTCTGGGACAGGACTCAGTAGGTGAAAAACTGTTTTTT
TRBV28	NA	TRBJ1-5	NA	CASSPELTDQPQHF	TGTGCCAGCAGTCCCGAGTTGACTGATCAGCCCCAGCATTTT
TRBV12-3/TRBV12-4	NA	TRBJ2-3	NA	CATTRGAGYNEQYF	TGTGCCACCACCCGGGGGGCAGGCTACAATGAGCAGTATTTT
TRBV10-2	NA	TRBJ2-2	NA	CASSDGRNTGELFF	TGCGCCAGCAGTGATGGCAGAAACACCGGGGAGCTGTTTTTT
TRBV5-1	NA	TRBJ1-3	NA	CASSPGTGNTIYF	TGCGCCAGCAGCCCAGGGACGGGGAACACCATATATTTT
TRBV10-3	NA	TRBJ1-2	NA	CAINTAYGYTF	TGTGCCATCAACACAGCCTATGGCTACACCTTC